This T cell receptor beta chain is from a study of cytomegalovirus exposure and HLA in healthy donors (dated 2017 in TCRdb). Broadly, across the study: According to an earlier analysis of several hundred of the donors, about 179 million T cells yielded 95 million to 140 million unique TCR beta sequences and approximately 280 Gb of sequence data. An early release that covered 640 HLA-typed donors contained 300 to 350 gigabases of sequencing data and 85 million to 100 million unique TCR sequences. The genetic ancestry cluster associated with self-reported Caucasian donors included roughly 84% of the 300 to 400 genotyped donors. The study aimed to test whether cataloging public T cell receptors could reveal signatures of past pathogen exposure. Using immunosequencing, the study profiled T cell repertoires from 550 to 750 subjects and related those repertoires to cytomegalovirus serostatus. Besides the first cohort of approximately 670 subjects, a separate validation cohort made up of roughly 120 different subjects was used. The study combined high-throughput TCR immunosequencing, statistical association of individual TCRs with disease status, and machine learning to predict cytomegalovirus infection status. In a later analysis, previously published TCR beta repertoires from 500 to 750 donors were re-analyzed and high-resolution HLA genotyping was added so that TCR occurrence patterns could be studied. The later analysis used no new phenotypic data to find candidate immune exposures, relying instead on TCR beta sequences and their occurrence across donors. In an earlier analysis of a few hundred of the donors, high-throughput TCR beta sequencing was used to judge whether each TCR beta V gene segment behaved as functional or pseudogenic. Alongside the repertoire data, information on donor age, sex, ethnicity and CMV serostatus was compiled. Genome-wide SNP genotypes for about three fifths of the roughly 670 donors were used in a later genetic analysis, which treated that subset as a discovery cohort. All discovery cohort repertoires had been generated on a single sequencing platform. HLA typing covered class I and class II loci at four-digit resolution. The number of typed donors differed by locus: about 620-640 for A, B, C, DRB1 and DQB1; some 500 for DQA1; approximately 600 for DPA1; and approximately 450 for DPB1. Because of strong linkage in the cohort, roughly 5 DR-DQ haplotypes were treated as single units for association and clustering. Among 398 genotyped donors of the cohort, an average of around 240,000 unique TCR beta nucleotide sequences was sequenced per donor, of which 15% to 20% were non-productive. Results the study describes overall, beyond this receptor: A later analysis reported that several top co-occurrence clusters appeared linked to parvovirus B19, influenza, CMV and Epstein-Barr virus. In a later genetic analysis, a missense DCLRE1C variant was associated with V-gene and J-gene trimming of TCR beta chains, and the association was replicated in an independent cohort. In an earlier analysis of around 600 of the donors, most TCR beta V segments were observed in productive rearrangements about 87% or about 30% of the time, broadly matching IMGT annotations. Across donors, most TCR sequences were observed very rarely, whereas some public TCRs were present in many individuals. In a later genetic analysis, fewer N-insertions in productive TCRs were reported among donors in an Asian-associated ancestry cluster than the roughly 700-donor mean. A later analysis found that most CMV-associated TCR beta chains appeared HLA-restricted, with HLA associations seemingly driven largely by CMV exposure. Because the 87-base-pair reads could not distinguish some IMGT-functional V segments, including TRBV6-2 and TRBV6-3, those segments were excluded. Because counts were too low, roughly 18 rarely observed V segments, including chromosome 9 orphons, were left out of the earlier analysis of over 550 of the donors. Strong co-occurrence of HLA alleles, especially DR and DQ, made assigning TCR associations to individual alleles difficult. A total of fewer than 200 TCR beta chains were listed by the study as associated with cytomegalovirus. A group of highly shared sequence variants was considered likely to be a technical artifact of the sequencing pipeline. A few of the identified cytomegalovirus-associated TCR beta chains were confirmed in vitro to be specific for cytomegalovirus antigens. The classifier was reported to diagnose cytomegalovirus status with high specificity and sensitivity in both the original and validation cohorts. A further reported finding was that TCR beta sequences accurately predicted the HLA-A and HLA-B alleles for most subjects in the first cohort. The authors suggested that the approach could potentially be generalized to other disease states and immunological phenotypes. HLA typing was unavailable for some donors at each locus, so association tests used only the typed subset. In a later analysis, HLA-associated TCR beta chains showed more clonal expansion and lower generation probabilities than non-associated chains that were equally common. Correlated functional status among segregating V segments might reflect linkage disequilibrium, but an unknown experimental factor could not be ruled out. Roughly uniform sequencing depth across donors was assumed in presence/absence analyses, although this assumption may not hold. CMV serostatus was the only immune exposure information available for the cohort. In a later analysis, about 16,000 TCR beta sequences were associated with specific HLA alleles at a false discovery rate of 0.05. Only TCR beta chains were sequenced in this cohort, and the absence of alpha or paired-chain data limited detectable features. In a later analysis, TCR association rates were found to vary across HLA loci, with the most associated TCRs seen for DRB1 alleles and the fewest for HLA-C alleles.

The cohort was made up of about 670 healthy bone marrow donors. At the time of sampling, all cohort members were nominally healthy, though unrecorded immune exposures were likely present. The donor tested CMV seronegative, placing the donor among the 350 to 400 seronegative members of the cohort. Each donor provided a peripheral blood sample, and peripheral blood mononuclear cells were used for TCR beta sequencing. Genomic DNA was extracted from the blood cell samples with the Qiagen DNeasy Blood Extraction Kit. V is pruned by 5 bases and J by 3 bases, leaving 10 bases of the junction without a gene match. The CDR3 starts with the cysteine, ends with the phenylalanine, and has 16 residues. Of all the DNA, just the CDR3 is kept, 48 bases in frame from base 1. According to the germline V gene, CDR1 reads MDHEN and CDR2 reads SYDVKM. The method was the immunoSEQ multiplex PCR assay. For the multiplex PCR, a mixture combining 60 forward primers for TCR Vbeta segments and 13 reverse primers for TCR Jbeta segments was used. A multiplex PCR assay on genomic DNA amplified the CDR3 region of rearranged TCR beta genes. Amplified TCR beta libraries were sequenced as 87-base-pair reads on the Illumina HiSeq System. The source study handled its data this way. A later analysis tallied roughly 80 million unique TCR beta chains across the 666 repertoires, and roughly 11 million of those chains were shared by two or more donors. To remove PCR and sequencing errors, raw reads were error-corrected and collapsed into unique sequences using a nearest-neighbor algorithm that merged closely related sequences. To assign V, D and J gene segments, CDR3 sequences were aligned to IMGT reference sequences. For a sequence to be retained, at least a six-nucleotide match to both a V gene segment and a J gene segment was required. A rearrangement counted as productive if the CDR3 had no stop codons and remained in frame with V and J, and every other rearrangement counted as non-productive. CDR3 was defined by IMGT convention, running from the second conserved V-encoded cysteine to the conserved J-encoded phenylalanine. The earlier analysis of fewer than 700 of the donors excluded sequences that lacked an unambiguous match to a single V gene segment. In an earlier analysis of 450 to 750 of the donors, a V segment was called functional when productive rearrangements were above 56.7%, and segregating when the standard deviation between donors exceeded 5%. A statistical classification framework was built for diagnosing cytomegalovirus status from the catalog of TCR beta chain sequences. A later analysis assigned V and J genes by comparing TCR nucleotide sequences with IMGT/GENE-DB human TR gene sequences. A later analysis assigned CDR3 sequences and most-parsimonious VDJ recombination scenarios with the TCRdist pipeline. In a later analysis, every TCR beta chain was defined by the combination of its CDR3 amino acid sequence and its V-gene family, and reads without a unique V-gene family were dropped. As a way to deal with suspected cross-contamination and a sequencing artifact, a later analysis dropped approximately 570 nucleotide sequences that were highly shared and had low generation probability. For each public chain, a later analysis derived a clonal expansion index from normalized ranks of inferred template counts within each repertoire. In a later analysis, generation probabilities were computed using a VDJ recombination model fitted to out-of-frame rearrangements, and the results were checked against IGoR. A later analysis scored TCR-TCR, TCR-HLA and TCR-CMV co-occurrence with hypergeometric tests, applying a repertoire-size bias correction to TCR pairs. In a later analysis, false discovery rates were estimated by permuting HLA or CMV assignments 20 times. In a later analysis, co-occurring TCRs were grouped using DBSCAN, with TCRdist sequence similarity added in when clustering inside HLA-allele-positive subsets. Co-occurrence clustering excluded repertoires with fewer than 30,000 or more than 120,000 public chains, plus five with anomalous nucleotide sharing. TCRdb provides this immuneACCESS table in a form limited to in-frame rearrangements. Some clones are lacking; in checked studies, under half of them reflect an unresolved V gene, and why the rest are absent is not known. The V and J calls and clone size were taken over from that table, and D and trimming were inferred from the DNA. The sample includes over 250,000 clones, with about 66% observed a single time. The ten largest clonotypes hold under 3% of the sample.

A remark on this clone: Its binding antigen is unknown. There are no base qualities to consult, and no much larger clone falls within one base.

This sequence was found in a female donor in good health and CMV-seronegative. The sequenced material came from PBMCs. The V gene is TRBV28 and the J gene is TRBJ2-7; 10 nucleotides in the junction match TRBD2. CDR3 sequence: CASSPALAGDFYEQYF. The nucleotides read TGTGCCAGCAGTCCGGCCCTAGCGGGAGATTTCTACGAGCAGTACTTC.